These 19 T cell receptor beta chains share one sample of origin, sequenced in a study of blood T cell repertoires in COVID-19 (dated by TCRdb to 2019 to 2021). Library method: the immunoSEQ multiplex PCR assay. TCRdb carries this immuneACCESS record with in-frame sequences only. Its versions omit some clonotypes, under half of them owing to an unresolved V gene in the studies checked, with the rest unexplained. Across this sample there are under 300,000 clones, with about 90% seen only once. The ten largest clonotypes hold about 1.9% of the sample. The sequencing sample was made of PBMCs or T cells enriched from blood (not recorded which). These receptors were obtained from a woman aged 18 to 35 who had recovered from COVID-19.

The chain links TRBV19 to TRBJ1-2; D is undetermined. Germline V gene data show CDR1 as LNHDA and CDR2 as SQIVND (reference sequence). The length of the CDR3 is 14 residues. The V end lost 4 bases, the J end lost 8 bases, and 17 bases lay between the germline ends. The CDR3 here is CASSTEGGLKGYTF. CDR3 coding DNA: TGTGCCAGTAGTACCGAAGGAGGCCTTAAAGGCTACACCTTC.

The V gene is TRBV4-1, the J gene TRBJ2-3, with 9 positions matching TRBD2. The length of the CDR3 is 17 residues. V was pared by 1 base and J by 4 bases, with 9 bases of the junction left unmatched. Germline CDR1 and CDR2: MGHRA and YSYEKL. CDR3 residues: CASSQVVRRGGPDTQYF. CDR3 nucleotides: TGCGCCAGCAGCCAAGTGGTACGGCGGGGGGGCCCAGATACGCAGTATTTT.

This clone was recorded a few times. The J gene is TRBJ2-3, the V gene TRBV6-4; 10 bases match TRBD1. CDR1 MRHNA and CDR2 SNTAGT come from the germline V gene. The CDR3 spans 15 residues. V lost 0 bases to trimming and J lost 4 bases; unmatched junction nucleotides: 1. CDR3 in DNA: TGTGCCAGCAGTGACTCGACAGGGGGCGCAGATACGCAGTATTTT. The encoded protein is CASSDSTGGADTQYF.

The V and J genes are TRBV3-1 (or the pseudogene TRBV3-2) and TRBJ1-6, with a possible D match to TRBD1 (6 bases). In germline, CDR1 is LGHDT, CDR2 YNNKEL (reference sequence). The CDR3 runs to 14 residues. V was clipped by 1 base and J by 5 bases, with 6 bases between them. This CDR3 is CASSQGTDNSPLHF. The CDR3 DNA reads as TGTGCCAGCAGCCAAGGGACAGATAATTCACCCCTCCACTTT.

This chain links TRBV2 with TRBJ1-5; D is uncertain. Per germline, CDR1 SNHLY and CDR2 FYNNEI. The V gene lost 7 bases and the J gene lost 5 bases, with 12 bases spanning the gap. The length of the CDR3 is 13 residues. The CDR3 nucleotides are TGTGCCAGCACTATTGGACTTGATCAGCCCCAGCATTTT. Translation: CASTIGLDQPQHF.

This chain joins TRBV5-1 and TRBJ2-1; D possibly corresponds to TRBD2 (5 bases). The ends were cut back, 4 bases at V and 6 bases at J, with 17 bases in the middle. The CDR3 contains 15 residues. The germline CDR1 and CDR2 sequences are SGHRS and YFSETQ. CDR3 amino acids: CASSPLVPATNEQFF. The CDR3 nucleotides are TGCGCCAGCAGCCCACTAGTTCCCGCCACCAATGAGCAGTTCTTC.

The CDR3: CASSFPTGRSNQPQHF. The DNA for the CDR3 is TGTGCCAGTAGTTTCCCGACAGGTAGAAGCAATCAGCCCCAGCATTTT. V usage is TRBV19 and J usage is TRBJ1-5, with D possibly TRBD1 on 6 matching bases. This CDR3 is 16 amino acids long. Germline assignment: CDR1 LNHDA and CDR2 SQIVND (reference sequence). Trimming shortened V by 5 bases and J by 1 base, and 15 bases separated the two germline ends.

The CDR3 coding sequence is TGCAGCGTTGGTCAGGGCATAGGGACTGAAGCTTTCTTT. It encodes CSVGQGIGTEAFF. The chain is built from TRBV29-1 and TRBJ1-1; D might be TRBD1 (5 bases). There are 13 residues in the CDR3. V was pared by 4 bases and J by 5 bases, with 14 bases between. Per the germline V gene, CDR1 is SQVTM and CDR2 is ANQGSEA.

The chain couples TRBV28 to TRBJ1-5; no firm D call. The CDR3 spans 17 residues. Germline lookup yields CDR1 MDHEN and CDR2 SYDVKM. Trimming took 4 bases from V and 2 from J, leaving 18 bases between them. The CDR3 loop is CASSSASREKGNQPQHF. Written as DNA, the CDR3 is TGTGCCAGCAGTTCCGCCTCCCGGGAAAAGGGCAATCAGCCCCAGCATTTT.

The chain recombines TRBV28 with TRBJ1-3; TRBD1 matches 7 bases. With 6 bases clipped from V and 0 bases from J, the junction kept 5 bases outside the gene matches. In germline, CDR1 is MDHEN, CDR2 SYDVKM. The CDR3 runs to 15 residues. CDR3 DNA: TGTGCCAGCAGGGACAGGTCCTACTCTGGAAACACCATATATTTT. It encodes CASRDRSYSGNTIYF.

The CDR3 DNA sequence: TGTGCCAGCAGTTTACCCGGACAGGCGGTTGGCACTGAAGCTTTCTTT. This sequence encodes CASSLPGQAVGTEAFF. This chain uses TRBV28 with TRBJ1-1; 7 bases line up with TRBD1. Losses at the gene ends were 2 bases for V and 4 bases for J; bases not matched to a gene: 10. There are 16 residues in the CDR3. Per the germline V gene, CDR1 is MDHEN and CDR2 is SYDVKM.

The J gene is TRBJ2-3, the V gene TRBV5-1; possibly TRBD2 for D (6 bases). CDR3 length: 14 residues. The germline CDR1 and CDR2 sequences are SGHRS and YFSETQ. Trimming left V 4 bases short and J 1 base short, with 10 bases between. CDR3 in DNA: TGCGCCAGCAGCCCGGAGGGCCGCACAGATACGCAGTATTTT. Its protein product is CASSPEGRTDTQYF. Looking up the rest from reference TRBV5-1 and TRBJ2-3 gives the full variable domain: KAGVTQTPRYLIKTRGQQVTLSCSPISGHRSVSWYQQTPGQGLQFLFEYFSETQRNKGNFPGRFSGRQFSNSRSEMNVSTLELGDSALYLCASSPEGRTDTQYFGPGTRLTVL.

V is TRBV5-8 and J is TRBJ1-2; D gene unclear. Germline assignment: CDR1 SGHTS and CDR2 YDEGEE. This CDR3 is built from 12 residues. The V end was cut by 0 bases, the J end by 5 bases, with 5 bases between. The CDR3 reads CASSLDRYGYTF. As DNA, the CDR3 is TGTGCCAGCAGCTTGGACAGATATGGCTACACCTTC.

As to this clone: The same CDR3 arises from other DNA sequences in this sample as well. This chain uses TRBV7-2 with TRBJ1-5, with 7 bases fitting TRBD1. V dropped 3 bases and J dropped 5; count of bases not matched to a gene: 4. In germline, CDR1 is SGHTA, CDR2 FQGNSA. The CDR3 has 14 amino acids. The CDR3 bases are TGTGCCAGCAGCTTCAGACAGGGAGATCAGCCCCAGCATTTT. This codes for CASSFRQGDQPQHF.

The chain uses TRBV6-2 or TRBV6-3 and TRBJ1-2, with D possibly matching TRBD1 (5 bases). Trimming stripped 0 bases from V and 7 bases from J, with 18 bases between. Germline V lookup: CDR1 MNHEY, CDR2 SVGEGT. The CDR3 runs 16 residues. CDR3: CASSYSTWTSSTGYTF. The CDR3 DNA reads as TGTGCCAGCAGTTACTCGACCTGGACAAGCTCGACTGGCTACACCTTC.

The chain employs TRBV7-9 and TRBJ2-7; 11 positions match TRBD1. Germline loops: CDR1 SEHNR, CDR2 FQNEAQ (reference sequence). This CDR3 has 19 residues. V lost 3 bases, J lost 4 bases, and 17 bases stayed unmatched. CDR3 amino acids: CASSFAGTGGFADGYEQYF. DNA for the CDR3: TGTGCCAGCAGCTTTGCCGGGACAGGGGGTTTCGCAGACGGGTACGAGCAGTACTTC. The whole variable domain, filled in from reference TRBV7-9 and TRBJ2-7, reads DTGVSQNPRHKITKRGQNVTFRCDPISEHNRLYWYRQTLGQGPEFLTYFQNEAQLEKSRLLSDRFSAERPKGSFSTLEIQRTEQGDSAMYLCASSFAGTGGFADGYEQYFGPGTRLTVT.

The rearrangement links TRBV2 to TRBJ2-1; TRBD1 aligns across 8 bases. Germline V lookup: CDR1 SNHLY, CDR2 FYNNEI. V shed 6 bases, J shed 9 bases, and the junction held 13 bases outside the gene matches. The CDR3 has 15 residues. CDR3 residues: CASREVFDRGGEQFF. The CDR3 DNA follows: TGTGCCAGCAGGGAGGTTTTTGACAGGGGTGGTGAGCAGTTCTTC.

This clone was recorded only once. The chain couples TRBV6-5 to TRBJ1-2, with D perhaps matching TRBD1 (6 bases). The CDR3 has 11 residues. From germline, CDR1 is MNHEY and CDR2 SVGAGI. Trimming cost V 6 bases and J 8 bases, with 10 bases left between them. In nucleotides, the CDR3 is TGTGCCAGCAGAACAGGGAGCGGCTACACCTTC. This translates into CASRTGSGYTF.

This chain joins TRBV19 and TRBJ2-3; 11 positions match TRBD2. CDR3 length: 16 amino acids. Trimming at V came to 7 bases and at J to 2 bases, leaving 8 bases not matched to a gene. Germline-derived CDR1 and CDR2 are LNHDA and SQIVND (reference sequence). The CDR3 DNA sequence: TGTGCCAGTAACAATGTAGCGGGGGGGCCCACAGATACGCAGTATTTT. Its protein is CASNNVAGGPTDTQYF.